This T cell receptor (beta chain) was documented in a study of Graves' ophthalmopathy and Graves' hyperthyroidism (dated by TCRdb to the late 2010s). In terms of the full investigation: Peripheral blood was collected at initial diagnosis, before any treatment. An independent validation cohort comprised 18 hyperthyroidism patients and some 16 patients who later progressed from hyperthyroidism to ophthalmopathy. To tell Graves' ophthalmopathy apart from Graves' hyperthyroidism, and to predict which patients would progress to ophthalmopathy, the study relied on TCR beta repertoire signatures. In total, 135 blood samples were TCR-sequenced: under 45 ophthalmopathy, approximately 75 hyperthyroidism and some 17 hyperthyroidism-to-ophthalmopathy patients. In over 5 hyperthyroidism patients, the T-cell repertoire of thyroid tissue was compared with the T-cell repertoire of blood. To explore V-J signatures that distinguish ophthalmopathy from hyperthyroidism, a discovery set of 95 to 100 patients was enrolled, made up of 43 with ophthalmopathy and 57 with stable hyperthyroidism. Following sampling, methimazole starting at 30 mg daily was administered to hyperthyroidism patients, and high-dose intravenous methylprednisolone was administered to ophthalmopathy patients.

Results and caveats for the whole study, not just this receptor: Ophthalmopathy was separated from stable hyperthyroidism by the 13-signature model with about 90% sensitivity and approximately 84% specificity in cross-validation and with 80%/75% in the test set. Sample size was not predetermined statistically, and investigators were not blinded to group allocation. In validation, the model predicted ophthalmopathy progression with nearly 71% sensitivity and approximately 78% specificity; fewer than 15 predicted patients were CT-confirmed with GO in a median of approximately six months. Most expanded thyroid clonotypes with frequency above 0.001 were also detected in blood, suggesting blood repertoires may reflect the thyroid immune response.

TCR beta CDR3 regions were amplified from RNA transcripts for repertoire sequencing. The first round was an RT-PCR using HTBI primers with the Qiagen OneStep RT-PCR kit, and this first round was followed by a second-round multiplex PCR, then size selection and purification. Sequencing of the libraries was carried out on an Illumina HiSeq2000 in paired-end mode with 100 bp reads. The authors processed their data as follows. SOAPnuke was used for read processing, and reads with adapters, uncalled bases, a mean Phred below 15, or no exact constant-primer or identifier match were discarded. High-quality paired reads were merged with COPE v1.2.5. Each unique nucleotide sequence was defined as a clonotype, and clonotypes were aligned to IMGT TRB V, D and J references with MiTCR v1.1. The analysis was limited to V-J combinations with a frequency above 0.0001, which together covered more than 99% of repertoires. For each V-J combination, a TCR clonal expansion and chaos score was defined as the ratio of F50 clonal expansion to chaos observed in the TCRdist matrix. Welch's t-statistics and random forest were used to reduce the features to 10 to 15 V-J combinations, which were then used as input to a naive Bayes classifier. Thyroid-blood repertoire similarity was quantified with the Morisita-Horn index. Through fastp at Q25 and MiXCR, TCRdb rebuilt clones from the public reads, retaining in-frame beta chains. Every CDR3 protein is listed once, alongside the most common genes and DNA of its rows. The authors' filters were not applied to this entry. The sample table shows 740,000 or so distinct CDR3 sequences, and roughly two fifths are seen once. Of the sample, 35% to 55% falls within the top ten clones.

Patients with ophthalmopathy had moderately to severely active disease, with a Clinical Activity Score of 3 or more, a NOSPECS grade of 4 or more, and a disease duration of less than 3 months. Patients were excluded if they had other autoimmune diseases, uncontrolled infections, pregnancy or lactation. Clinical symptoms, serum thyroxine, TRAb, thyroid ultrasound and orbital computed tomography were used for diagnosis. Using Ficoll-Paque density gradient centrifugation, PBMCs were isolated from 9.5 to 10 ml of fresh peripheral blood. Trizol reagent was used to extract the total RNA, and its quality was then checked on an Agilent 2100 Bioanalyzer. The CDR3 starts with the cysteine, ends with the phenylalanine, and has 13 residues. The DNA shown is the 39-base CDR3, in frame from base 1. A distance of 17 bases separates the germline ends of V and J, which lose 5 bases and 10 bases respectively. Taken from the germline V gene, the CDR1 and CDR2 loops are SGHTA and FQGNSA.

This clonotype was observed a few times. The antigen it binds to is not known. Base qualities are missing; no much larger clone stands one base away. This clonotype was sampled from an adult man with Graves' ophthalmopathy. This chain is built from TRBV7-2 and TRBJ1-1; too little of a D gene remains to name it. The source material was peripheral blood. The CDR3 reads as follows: CASSPGLSAGAFF. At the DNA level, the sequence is TGTGCCAGCAGCCCTGGGCTCTCAGCGGGAGCTTTCTTT.